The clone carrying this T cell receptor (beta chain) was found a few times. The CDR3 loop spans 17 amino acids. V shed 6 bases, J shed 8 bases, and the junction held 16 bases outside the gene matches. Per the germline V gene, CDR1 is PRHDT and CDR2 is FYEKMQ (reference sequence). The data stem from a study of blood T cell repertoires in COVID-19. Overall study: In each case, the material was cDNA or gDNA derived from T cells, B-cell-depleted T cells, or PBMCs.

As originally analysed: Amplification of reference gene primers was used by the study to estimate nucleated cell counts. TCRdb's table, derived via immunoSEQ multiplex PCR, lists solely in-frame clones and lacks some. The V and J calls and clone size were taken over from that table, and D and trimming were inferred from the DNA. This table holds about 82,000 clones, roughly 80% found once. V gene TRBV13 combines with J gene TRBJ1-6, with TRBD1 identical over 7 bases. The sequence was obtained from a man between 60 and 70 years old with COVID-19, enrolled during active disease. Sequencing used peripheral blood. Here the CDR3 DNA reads TGTGCCAGCAGAACCCGAGGGGGCTCGGGATTAGATTCACCCCTCCACTTT. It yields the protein CASRTRGGSGLDSPLHF.